The 2 T cell receptor beta chains below all came from one sample that was sequenced in a study of OX40 agonist ivuxolimab in advanced cancers. The data were produced by immunoSEQ multiplex PCR, yet TCRdb's version contains in-frame clones alone and is incomplete. The sample contains approximately 94,000 clones, roughly 90% of which appear only once. The specimen comprised CD4+ or CD8+ T cells sorted from blood, sampled in a trial of the OX40 agonist ivuxolimab. These receptors originate from an adult with an advanced solid tumor such as melanoma, head and neck, liver or kidney cancer.

This chain connects TRBV5-1 to TRBJ2-1; TRBD2 might be the D (7 bases). The V gene's germline CDR1 is SGHRS and CDR2 YFSETQ. The ends were cut back, 3 bases at V and 10 bases at J, with 8 bases in the middle. The CDR3 totals 11 residues. CDR3 bases: TGCGCCAGCAGCTCGGGGGGCGAGCAGTTCTTC. Translated, it gives CASSSGGEQFF.

The chain uses TRBV14 and TRBJ2-2, with 9 bases identical to TRBD2. This CDR3 spans 17 amino acids. The V gene's germline CDR1 is SGHDN and CDR2 FVKESK. The V and J ends lost 1 base and 2 bases, in that order; junction bases with no gene match: 5. CDR3 in DNA: TGTGCCAGCAGCCAAGGACTAGCGGCCCTTAACACCGGGGAGCTGTTTTTT. Its translation: CASSQGLAALNTGELFF.